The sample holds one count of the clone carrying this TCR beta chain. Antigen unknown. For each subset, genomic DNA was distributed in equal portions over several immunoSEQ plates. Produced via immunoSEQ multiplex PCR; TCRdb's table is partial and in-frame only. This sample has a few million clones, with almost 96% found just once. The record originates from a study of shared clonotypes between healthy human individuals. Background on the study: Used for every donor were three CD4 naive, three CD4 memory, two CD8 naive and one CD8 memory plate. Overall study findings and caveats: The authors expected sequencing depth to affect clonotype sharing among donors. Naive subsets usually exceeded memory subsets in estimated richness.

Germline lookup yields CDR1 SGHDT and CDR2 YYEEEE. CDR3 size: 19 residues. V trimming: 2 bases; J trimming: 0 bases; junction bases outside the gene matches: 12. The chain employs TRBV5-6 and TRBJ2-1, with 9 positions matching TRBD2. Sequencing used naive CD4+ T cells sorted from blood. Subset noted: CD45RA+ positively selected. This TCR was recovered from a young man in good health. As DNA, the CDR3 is TGTGCCAGCAGCTTCGATCGCGGGACTAGCATTAGCTCCTACAATGAGCAGTTCTTC. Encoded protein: CASSFDRGTSISSYNEQFF. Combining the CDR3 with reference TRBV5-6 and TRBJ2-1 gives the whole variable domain DAGVTQSPTHLIKTRGQQVTLRCSPKSGHDTVSWYQQALGQGPQFIFQYYEEEERQRGNFPDRFSGHQFPNYSSELNVNALLLGDSALYLCASSFDRGTSISSYNEQFFGPGTRLTVL.